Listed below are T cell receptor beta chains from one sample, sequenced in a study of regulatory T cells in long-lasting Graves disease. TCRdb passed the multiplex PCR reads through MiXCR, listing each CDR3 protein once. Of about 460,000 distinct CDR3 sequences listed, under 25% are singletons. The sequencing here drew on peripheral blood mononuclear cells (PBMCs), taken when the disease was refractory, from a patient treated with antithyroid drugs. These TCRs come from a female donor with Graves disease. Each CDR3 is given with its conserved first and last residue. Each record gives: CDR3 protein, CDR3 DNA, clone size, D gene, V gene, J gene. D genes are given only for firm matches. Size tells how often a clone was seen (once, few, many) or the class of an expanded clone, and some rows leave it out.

CASSLAASGVQAGELFF	TGCGCCAGCAGCTTGGCAGCTAGCGGGGTCCAAGCCGGGGAGCTGTTTTTT	-	TRBD2	TRBV5-1	TRBJ2-2
CASTTRNTEAFF	TGTGCCAGCACTACGAGGAACACTGAAGCTTTCTTT	many	-	TRBV12-3/TRBV12-4	TRBJ1-1
CASSRDGTHNYGYTF	TGTGCCAGCAGCCGTGACGGGACGCACAACTATGGCTACACCTTC	-	-	TRBV7-9	TRBJ1-2
CASSLKGTSGYISSYEQYF	TGTGCCAGCAGCTTAAAGGGGACTAGCGGGTATATAAGCTCCTACGAGCAGTACTTC	few	TRBD2	TRBV2	TRBJ2-7
CASSLPGRWSSYTF	TGTGCCAGCAGTTTACCAGGGAGGTGGTCTAGCTACACCTTC	many	-	TRBV28	TRBJ1-2
CSASLQAGTDTQYF	TGCAGTGCTAGCTTACAGGCAGGCACAGATACGCAGTATTTT	-	-	TRBV20-1	TRBJ2-3
CASSLIGWNTEAFF	TGTGCCAGCAGCTTGATTGGCTGGAACACTGAAGCTTTCTTT	few	-	TRBV5-8	TRBJ1-1
CASSYAGQRNQPQHF	TGTGCCAGCAGTTACGCGGGACAAAGGAATCAGCCCCAGCATTTT	many	-	TRBV6-5	TRBJ1-5
CASRPSGLAGGELFF	TGTGCCAGCAGACCTTCGGGACTAGCGGGCGGGGAGCTGTTTTTT	-	TRBD2	TRBV6-1	TRBJ2-2
CASSLRPNENIQYF	TGTGCCAGCAGCTTACGACCGAACGAAAACATTCAGTACTTC	many	-	TRBV7-9	TRBJ2-4
CASSRGQLALHF	TGTGCCAGCAGCCGGGGACAGTTGGCCCTCCACTTT	few	TRBD1	TRBV12-3/TRBV12-4	TRBJ1-6
CSAGGSGIGYNEQFF	TGCAGTGCTGGGGGTAGCGGGATCGGGTACAATGAGCAGTTCTTC	few	TRBD2	TRBV20-1	TRBJ2-1
CSAASDTSNQPQHF	TGCAGTGCTGCCTCGGACACAAGCAATCAGCCCCAGCATTTT	-	-	TRBV20-1	TRBJ1-5
CASSLPGGSAEAFF	TGTGCCAGCAGCTTACCAGGGGGCTCCGCTGAAGCTTTCTTT	-	TRBD1	TRBV7-9	TRBJ1-1
CASRDNSAGPKEQYF	TGTGCCAGCCGCGACAACTCAGCGGGACCAAAGGAGCAGTACTTC	many	TRBD2	TRBV28	TRBJ2-7
CASSQADRGPYGYTF	TGTGCCAGCAGCCAAGCGGACAGGGGGCCCTATGGCTACACCTTC	few	TRBD1	TRBV14	TRBJ1-2
CASSRGGGKTEAFF	TGTGCCAGCAGTCGCGGTGGGGGCAAAACTGAAGCTTTCTTT	many	-	TRBV7-2	TRBJ1-1
CASSIGGGRGTGELFF	TGTGCCAGTAGTATAGGAGGCGGGAGGGGCACCGGGGAGCTGTTTTTT	-	TRBD2	TRBV19	TRBJ2-2
CASSLDQRGALAQEQYF	TGTGCCAGCAGCTTAGACCAGCGGGGTGCTTTGGCCCAAGAGCAGTACTTC	many	TRBD2	TRBV7-8	TRBJ2-7
CASSLGTGEGYTF	TGTGCCAGCAGCTTAGGGACAGGGGAAGGCTACACCTTC	many	TRBD1	TRBV7-2	TRBJ1-2
CASSGGSYTF	TGTGCCAGCAGCGGGGGGAGCTACACCTTC	many	-	TRBV5-5	TRBJ1-2
CASSPRTDTWGETQYF	TGTGCTAGCAGCCCCCGGACGGACACCTGGGGAGAGACCCAGTACTTC	-	-	TRBV7-7	TRBJ2-5
CSVRGTSYEQYF	TGCAGCGTGAGAGGCACCTCCTACGAGCAGTACTTC	-	-	TRBV29-1	TRBJ2-7
CASSLVLTEAFF	TGTGCCAGCAGCTTAGTGCTTACTGAAGCTTTCTTT	few	-	TRBV7-2	TRBJ1-1
CASSYNQHQETQYF	TGTGCCAGCAGTTATAATCAGCACCAAGAGACCCAGTACTTC	-	-	TRBV6-5	TRBJ2-5
CASSQQSRYGEQYF	TGTGCCAGCAGCCAACAATCCCGATATGGGGAGCAGTACTTC	many	-	TRBV28	TRBJ2-7
CASSLGPEKYQHF	TGTGCCAGCAGCTTAGGTCCGGAGAAGTACCAGCATTTT	many	-	TRBV7-2	TRBJ1-5
CASSIMAGGSDTQYF	TGTGCCAGTAGTATAATGGCGGGGGGCTCAGATACGCAGTATTTT	-	TRBD2	TRBV19	TRBJ2-3
CASSLGQSGNTIYF	TGCGCCAGCAGCTTGGGACAGTCTGGAAACACCATATATTTT	few	-	TRBV5-1	TRBJ1-3
CASRSGTESYEQYF	TGTGCCAGCAGATCCGGGACAGAATCCTACGAGCAGTACTTC	many	TRBD1	TRBV2	TRBJ2-7
CASSLTLVGSRGYTF	TGTGCCAGCAGTCTCACACTCGTGGGGTCTCGCGGCTACACCTTC	many	-	TRBV28	TRBJ1-2
CSVPKRTGVNYGYTF	TGCAGCGTTCCTAAACGGACAGGGGTAAACTATGGCTACACCTTC	many	TRBD1	TRBV29-1	TRBJ1-2
CASSLLGTDWSSYEQYF	TGTGCCAGCAGCTTGTTAGGGACGGACTGGAGCTCCTACGAGCAGTACTTC	-	-	TRBV5-6	TRBJ2-7
CASSPTPTTEAFF	TGTGCCAGCAGCCCAACTCCCACCACTGAAGCTTTCTTT	many	-	TRBV28	TRBJ1-1
CASSRGASGRGTGETQYF	TGTGCCAGCAGTCGGGGGGCTAGCGGGAGAGGGACGGGGGAGACCCAGTACTTC	once	TRBD2	TRBV28	TRBJ2-5
CASRTGGRRSNEKLFF	TGTGCCAGCAGAACCGGGGGGCGCCGGTCTAATGAAAAACTGTTTTTT	many	-	TRBV6-2/TRBV6-3	TRBJ1-4
CASSLFSLGLGTEAFF	TGTGCCAGCAGCTTGTTTTCACTGGGCTTGGGCACTGAAGCTTTCTTT	-	-	TRBV5-5	TRBJ1-1
CRASGQVPGTQYF	TGCAGGGCCTCGGGACAGGTCCCGGGTACGCAGTATTTT	-	TRBD1	TRBV20-1	TRBJ2-3
CASTDGAFWGEQYF	TGTGCCAGCACCGACGGGGCATTTTGGGGCGAGCAGTACTTC	-	-	TRBV6-1	TRBJ2-7
CASSQEGLEETQYF	TGTGCCAGCAGCCAAGAGGGGCTCGAAGAGACCCAGTACTTC	few	-	TRBV3-1	TRBJ2-5
CASSVTRRSGPYGYTF	TGTGCCAGCAGCGTAACACGGCGGTCAGGCCCGTATGGCTACACCTTC	-	-	TRBV5-6	TRBJ1-2
CASTMGQGNTEAFF	TGTGCCAGTACTATGGGACAGGGGAACACTGAAGCTTTCTTT	-	TRBD1	TRBV19	TRBJ1-1
CASSVVSAGGGEQYF	TGTGCCAGCAGCGTAGTCTCAGCGGGGGGCGGAGAGCAGTACTTC	-	TRBD2	TRBV9	TRBJ2-7
CASSQGRPNTGELFF	TGCGCCAGCAGCCAAGGGAGGCCGAACACCGGGGAGCTGTTTTTT	-	-	TRBV4-1	TRBJ2-2
CASSQGGGDSYGYTF	TGTGCCAGCAGCCAAGGTGGCGGGGATAGCTATGGCTACACCTTC	-	-	TRBV3-1	TRBJ1-2
CASSRDRGREKLFF	TGTGCCAGCAGCCGGGACAGGGGGCGGGAAAAACTGTTTTTT	few	TRBD1	TRBV7-3	TRBJ1-4
CSASYQDTQYF	TGCAGTGCCTCATATCAGGATACGCAGTATTTT	-	-	TRBV20-1	TRBJ2-3
CASRGRTGYNEQYF	TGTGCCAGCAGGGGCCGGACAGGGTACAACGAGCAGTACTTC	few	TRBD1	TRBV6-1	TRBJ2-7
CASSIGGTDTGELFF	TGTGCCAGTAGTATAGGGGGGACAGACACCGGGGAGCTGTTTTTT	-	TRBD1	TRBV19	TRBJ2-2
CAWSGGQGWETQYF	TGTGCCTGGAGTGGAGGACAGGGGTGGGAGACCCAGTACTTC	-	TRBD1	TRBV30	TRBJ2-5
CASSLQGYLQPQHF	TGTGCCAGCAGCTTACAGGGATATTTACAGCCCCAGCATTTT	few	-	TRBV7-9	TRBJ1-5
CASSQLAGGSEQYF	TGTGCCAGCAGCCAACTAGCGGGGGGATCCGAGCAGTACTTC	-	TRBD2	TRBV3-1	TRBJ2-7
CASSHIGINYGYTF	TGTGCCAGCAGCCATATTGGGATTAACTATGGCTACACCTTC	many	-	TRBV3-1	TRBJ1-2